This record looks at one T cell receptor beta chain sequence and its context. These data come from a study of blood T cell repertoires in COVID-19. On the study more broadly: Sample material is recorded as cDNA or gDNA derived from T cells, B-cell-depleted T cells, or PBMCs.

The CDR3 runs 15 residues. Germline loops: CDR1 SGHTA, CDR2 FQGNSA. V lost 3 bases and J lost 7; bases outside the gene matches: 7. Here immunoSEQ multiplex PCR was the method, and the copy in TCRdb shows in-frame clones only, minus some. Of some 500,000 clones listed, approximately 91% are singletons. This sequence joins TRBV7-2 and TRBJ1-4; TRBD1 matches 8 bases. Sequencing was carried out using peripheral blood. This receptor was obtained from a woman between 45 and 65 years old with COVID-19, enrolled during active disease. CDR3 sequence (DNA): TGTGCCAGCAGCTTCGACAGGGGAAGAGGTGAAAAACTGTTTTTT. It translates to CASSFDRGRGEKLFF.